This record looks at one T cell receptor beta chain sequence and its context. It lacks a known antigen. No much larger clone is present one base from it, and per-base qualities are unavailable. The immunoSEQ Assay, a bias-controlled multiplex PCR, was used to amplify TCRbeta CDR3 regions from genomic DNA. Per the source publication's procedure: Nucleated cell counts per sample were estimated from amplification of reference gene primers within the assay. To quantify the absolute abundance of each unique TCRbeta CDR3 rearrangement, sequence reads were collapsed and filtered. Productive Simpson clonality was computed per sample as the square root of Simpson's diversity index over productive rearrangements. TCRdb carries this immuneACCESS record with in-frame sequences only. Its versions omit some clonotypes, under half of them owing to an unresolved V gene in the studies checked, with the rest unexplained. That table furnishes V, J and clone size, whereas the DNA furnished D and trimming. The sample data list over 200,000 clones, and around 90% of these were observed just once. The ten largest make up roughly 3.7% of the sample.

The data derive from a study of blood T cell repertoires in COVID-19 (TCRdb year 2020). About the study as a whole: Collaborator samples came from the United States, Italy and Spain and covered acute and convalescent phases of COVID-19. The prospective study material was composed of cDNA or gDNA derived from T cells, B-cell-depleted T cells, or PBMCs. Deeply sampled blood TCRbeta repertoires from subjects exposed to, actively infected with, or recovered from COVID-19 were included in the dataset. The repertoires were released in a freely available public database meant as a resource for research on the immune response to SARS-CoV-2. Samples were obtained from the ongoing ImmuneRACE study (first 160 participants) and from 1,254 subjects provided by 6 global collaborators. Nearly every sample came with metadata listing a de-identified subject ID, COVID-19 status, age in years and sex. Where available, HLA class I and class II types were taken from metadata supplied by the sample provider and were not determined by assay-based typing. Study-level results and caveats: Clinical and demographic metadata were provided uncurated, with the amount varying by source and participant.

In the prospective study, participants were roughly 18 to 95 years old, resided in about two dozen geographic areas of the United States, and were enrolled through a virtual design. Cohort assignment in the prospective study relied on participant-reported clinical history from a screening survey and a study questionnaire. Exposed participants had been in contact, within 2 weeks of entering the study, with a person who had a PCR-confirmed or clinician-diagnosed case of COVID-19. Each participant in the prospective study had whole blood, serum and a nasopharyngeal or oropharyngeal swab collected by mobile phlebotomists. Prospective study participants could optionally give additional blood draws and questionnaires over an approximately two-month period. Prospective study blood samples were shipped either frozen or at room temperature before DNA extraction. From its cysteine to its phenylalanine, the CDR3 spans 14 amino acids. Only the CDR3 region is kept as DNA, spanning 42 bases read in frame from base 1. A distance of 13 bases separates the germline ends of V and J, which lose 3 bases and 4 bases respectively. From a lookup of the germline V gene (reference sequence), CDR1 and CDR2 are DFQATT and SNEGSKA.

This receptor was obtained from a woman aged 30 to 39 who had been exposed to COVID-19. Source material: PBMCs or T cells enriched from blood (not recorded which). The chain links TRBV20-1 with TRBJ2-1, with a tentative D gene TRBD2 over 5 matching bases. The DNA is TGCAGTGCTAGTCCGGGGTTAGCTTACAATGAGCAGTTCTTC. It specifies CSASPGLAYNEQFF.